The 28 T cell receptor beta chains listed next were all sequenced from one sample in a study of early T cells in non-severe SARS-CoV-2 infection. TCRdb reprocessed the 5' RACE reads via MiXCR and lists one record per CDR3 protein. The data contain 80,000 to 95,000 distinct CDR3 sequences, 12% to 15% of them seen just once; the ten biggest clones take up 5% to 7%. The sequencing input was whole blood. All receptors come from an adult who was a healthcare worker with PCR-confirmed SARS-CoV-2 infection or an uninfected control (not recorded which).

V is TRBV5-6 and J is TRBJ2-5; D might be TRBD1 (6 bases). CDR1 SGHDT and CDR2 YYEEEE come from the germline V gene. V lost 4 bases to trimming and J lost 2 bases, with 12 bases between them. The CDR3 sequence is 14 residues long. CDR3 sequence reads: CASSRRDMQETQYF. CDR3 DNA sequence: TGTGCCAGCAGCCGACGGGACATGCAAGAGACCCAGTACTTC. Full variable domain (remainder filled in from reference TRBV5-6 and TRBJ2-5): DAGVTQSPTHLIKTRGQQVTLRCSPKSGHDTVSWYQQALGQGPQFIFQYYEEEERQRGNFPDRFSGHQFPNYSSELNVNALLLGDSALYLCASSRRDMQETQYFGPGTRLLVL.

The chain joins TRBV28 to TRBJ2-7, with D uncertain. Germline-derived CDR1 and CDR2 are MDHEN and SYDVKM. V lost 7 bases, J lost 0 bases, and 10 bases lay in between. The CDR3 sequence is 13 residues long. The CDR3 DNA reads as TGTGCCAGCATAACCAGTTCCTCCTACGAGCAGTACTTC. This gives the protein CASITSSSYEQYF.

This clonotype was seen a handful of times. The CDR3 spells CASSPGPSGLYSNQPQHF. The CDR3 DNA sequence: TGCGCCAGCAGCCCGGGCCCAAGTGGGCTTTATAGCAATCAGCCCCAGCATTTT. V is TRBV5-1 and J is TRBJ1-5; D not certain. The CDR3 spans 18 residues. Trimming removed 4 bases at V and 0 bases at J, with 20 bases between. The germline CDR1 and CDR2 sequences are SGHRS and YFSETQ.

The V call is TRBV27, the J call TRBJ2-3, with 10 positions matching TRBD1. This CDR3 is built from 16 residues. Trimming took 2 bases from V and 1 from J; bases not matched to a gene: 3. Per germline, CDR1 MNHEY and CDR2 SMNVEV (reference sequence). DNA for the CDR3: TGTGCCAGCAGTTTACCGGGACAGGGGCGCACAGATACGCAGTATTTT. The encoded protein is CASSLPGQGRTDTQYF.

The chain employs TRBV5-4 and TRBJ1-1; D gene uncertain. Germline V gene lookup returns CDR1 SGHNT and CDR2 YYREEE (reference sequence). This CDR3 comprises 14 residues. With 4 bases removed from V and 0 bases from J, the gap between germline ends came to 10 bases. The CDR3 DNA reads TGTGCCAGCAGCCCTAAATATATGAACACTGAAGCTTTCTTT. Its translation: CASSPKYMNTEAFF.

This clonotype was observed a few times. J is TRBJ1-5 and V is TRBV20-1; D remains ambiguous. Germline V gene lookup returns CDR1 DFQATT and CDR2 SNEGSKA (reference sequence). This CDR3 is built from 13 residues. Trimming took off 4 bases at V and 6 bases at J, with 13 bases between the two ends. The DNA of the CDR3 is TGCAGTGCTAAGGGAGCATTTGGTCAGCCCCAGCATTTT. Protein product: CSAKGAFGQPQHF.

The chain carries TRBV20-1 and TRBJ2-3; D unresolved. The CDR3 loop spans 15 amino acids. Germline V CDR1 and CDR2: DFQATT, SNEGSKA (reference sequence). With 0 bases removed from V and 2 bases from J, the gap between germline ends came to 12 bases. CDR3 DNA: TGCAGTGCTAGAGATCGTGTCGCTTCCACAGATACGCAGTATTTT. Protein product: CSARDRVASTDTQYF.

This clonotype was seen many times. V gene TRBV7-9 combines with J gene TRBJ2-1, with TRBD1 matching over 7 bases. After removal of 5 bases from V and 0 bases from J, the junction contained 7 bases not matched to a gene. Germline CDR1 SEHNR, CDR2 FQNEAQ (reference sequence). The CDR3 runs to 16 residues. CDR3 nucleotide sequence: TGTGCCAGCAGCCCCCTGGACAGGAGCTCCTACAATGAGCAGTTCTTC. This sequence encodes CASSPLDRSSYNEQFF.

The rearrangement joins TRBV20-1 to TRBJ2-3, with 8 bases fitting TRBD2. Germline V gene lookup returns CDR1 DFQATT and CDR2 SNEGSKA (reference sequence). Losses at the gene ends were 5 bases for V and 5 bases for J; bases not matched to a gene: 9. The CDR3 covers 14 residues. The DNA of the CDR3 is TGCAGTGCTCTACCGGGGGGGCCACGAGATACGCAGTATTTT. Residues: CSALPGGPRDTQYF.

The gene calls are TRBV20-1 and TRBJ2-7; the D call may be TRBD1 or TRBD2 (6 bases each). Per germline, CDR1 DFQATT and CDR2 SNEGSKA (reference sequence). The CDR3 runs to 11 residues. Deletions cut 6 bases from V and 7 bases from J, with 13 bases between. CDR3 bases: TGCAGTGCAAGGGGGGATAGGGAGCAGTACTTC. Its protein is CSARGDREQYF.

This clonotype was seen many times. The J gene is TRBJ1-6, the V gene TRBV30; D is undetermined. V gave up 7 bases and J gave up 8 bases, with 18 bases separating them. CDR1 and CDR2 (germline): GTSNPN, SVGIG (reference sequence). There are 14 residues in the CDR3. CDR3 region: CASVPGRRDSPLHF. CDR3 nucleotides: TGTGCCTCCGTACCCGGGCGGCGGGATTCACCCCTCCACTTT.

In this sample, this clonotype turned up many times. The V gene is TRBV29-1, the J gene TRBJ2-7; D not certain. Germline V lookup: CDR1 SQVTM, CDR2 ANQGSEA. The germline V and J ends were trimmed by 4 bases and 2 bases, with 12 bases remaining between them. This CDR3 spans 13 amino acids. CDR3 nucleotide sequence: TGCAGCGTTGGGTGGACGGATACCTACGAGCAGTACTTC. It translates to CSVGWTDTYEQYF.

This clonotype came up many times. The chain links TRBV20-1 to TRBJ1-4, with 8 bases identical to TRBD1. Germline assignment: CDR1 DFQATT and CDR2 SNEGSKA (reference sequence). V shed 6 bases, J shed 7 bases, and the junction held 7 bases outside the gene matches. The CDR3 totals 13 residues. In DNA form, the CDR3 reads TGCAGTGCGCGACAGGGGACGGTTGAAAAACTGTTTTTT. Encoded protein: CSARQGTVEKLFF.

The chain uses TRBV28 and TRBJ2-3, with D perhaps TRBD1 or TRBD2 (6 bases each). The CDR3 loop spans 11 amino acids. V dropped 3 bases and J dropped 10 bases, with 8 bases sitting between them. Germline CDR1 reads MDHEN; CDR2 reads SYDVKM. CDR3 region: CASSFGGPQYF. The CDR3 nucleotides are TGTGCCAGCAGTTTCGGGGGCCCGCAGTATTTT.

The CDR3 here is CASSQGTSGRNIQYF. The CDR3, as DNA: TGTGCCAGCAGCCAAGGGACTAGCGGGAGGAACATTCAGTACTTC. This chain uses TRBV4-2 with TRBJ2-4; TRBD2 aligns across 14 bases. Looked up from germline, CDR1 is LGHNA and CDR2 is YNFKEQ. The J segment lost 7 bases and the V segment lost 1 base, leaving 0 bases of the junction unmatched. The CDR3 consists of 15 residues.

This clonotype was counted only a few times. CDR3 loop: CAWSQASRDSETQYF. Written as DNA, the CDR3 is TGTGCCTGGAGTCAAGCGAGCAGAGATTCAGAGACCCAGTACTTC. The gene calls are TRBV30 and TRBJ2-5; no definite D call. Germline values: CDR1 GTSNPN, CDR2 SVGIG (reference sequence). The CDR3 contains 15 residues. Trimming cost V 2 bases and J 4 bases, with 17 bases left between them.

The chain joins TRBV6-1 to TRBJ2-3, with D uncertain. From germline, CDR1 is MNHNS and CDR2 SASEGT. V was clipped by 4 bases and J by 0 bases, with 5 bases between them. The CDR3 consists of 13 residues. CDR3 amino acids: CASSVVSTDTQYF. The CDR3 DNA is TGTGCCAGCAGTGTTGTAAGCACAGATACGCAGTATTTT.

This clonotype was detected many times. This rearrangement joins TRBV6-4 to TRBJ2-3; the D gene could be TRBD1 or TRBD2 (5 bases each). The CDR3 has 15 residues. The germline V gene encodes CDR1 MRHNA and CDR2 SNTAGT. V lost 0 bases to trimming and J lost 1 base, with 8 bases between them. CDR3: CASSDSGGGTDTQYF. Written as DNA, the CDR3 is TGTGCCAGCAGTGACTCTGGGGGAGGCACAGATACGCAGTATTTT.

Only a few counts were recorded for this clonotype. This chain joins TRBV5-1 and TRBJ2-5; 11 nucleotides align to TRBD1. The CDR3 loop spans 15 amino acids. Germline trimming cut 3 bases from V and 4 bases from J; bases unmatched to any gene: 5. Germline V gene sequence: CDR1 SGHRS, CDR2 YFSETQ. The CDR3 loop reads CASSWTGGGGETQYF. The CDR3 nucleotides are TGCGCCAGCAGCTGGACAGGGGGCGGTGGAGAGACCCAGTACTTC. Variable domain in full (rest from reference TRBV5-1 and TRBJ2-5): KAGVTQTPRYLIKTRGQQVTLSCSPISGHRSVSWYQQTPGQGLQFLFEYFSETQRNKGNFPGRFSGRQFSNSRSEMNVSTLELGDSALYLCASSWTGGGGETQYFGPGTRLLVL.

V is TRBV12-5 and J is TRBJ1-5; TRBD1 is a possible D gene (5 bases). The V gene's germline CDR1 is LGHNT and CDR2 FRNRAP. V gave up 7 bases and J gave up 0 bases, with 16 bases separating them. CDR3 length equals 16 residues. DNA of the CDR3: TGTGCTAGTGCTTCCGGCAGGGACTTTAGCAATCAGCCCCAGCATTTT. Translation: CASASGRDFSNQPQHF. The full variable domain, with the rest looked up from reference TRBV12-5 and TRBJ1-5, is DARVTQTPRHKVTEMGQEVTMRCQPILGHNTVFWYRQTMMQGLELLAYFRNRAPLDDSGMPKDRFSAEMPDATLATLKIQPSEPRDSAVYFCASASGRDFSNQPQHFGDGTRLSIL.

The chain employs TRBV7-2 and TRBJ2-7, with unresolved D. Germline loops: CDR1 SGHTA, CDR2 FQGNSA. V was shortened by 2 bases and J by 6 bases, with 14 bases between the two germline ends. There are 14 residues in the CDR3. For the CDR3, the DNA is TGTGCCAGCAGCTTACCCAGCCCGGGCGGCGAGCAGTACTTC. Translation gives CASSLPSPGGEQYF.

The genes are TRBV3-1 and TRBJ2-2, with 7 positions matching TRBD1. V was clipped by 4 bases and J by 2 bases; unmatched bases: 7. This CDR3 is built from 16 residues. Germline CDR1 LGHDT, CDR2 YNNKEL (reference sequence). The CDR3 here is CASSRRDRLNTGELFF. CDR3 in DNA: TGTGCCAGCAGCCGCCGGGACAGACTAAACACCGGGGAGCTGTTTTTT.

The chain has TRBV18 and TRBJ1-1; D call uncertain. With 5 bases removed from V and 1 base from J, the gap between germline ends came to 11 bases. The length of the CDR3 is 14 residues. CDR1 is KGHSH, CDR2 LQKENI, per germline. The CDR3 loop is CASSDLGGNTEAFF. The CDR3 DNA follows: TGTGCCAGCTCAGACTTGGGAGGGAACACTGAAGCTTTCTTT.

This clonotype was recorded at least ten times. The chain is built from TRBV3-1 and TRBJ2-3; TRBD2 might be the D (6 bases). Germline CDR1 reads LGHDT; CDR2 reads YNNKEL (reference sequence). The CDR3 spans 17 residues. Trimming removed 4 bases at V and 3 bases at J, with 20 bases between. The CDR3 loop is CASSLKRDFFGTDTQYF. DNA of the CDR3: TGTGCCAGCAGCCTTAAAAGGGACTTTTTTGGGACAGATACGCAGTATTTT.

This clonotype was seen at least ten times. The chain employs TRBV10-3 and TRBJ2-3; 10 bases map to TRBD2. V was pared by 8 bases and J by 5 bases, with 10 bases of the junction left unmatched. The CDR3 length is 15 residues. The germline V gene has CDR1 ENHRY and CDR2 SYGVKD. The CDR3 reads CAISASGGKGDTQYF. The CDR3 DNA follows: TGTGCCATCTCCGCTAGCGGGGGAAAGGGAGATACGCAGTATTTT.

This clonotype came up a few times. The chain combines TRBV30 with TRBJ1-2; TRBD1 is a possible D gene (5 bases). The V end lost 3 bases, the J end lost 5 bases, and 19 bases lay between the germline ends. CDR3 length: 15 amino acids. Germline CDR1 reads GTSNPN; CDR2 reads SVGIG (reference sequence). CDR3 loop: CAWSERGLTYYGYTF. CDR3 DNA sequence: TGTGCCTGGAGCGAGAGGGGCCTTACGTATTATGGCTACACCTTC.

CDR3 coding DNA: TGCGCCAGCAGATGGACAGGGGACACAGATACGCAGTATTTT. It yields the protein CASRWTGDTDTQYF. The chain employs TRBV5-1 and TRBJ2-3; TRBD1 matches 9 bases. V gave up 5 bases and J gave up 2 bases; unmatched junction bases: 3. Per germline, CDR1 SGHRS and CDR2 YFSETQ. The CDR3 length is 14 residues.

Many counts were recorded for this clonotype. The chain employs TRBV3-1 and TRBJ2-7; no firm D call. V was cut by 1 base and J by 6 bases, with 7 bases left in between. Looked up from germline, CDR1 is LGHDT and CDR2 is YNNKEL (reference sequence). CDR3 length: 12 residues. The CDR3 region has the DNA TGTGCCAGCAGCCAAGTGGTGGGCGAGCAGTACTTC. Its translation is CASSQVVGEQYF.